What follows are 3 T cell receptor beta chains derived from one specimen sequenced in a study of blood T cell repertoires in COVID-19 (dated by TCRdb to between 2020 and 2021). The library was obtained by the immunoSEQ multiplex PCR assay. TCRdb mirrors the immuneACCESS table, restricted to in-frame sequences. Some clones are absent from its copies; in checked studies, under half trace to an unresolved V gene, and the reason for the others is unknown. The sample has tens of thousands of clones on record, 88% of them singletons. The ten largest make up 9.5% to 15% of the sample. The sample consisted of peripheral blood. The receptors here all came from a human donor with active COVID-19. The donor label of this sample is uncertain.

The chain joins TRBV19 to TRBJ2-5, with 12 bases fitting TRBD2. After removal of 4 bases from V and 1 base from J, the junction contained 10 bases not matched to a gene. Germline-derived CDR1 and CDR2 are LNHDA and SQIVND (reference sequence). There are 18 residues in the CDR3. CDR3 sequence: CASSSLAGGPRRQETQYF. CDR3 DNA: TGTGCCAGTAGTAGTCTAGCGGGAGGGCCAAGGCGCCAAGAGACCCAGTACTTC.

The chain uses TRBV5-5 and TRBJ2-7, with 7 bases lining up with TRBD2. Germline V CDR1 and CDR2: SGHKS, YYEKEE (reference sequence). Losses at the gene ends were 1 base for V and 5 bases for J; bases not matched to a gene: 9. This CDR3 has 15 amino acids. CDR3 in DNA: TGTGCCAGCAGCTTGCGGGGGGACCCCGACCACGAGCAGTACTTC. Translation: CASSLRGDPDHEQYF.

The CDR3 spells CASSLTGGAETQYF. CDR3 in DNA: TGCGCCAGCAGCCTTACAGGGGGCGCGGAGACCCAGTACTTC. This chain uses TRBV5-1 with TRBJ2-5; the match to TRBD1 covers 9 bases. V lost 4 bases, J lost 5 bases, and 6 bases stayed unmatched. CDR1 and CDR2 from the germline V gene are SGHRS and YFSETQ. CDR3 length: 14 amino acids.